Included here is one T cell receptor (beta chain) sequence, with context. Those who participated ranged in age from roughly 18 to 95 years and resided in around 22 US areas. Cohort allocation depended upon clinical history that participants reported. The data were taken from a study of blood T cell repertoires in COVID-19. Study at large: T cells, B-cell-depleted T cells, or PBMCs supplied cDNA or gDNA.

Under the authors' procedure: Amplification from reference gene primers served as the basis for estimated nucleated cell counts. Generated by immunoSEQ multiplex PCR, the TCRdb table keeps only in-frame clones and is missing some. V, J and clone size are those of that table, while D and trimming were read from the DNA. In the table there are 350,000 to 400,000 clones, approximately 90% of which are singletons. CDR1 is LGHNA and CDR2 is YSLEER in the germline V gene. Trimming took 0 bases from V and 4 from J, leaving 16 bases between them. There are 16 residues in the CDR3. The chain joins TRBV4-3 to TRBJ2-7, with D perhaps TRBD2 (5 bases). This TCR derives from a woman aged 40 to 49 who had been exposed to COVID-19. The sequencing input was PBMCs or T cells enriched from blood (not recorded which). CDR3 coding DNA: TGCGCCAGCAGCCAAGATTTAAGAGGGAGTGGATACGAGCAGTACTTC. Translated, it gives CASSQDLRGSGYEQYF.